This T cell receptor (beta chain) appears in the sequencing data of a study of cytotoxic CD8 clonotypes in ibrutinib-treated CLL. The overall study: Following treatment for a median roughly 13 months, range 6 to 36, response samples were then taken. Study-level results: Against age-matched healthy donors, baseline clonality ran higher and tracked circulating CD8+ T-cell counts. Rising at ibrutinib response, clonality subsequently fell back toward baseline at progression.

With sequencing, the targeted depth ranged from 1 in 200,000 to 1 in 1 million T cells. TCRdb's table, derived via immunoSEQ multiplex PCR, lists solely in-frame clones and lacks some. The sample includes about 39,000 clones, 65% to 70% seen only once; the top ten take roughly 6.9%. In its sample, this clone was seen a few times. Antigen unknown. The CDR3 is made up of 13 amino acids. Germline V gene data show CDR1 as SGHVT and CDR2 as SQSDAQ. V was clipped by 4 bases and J by 6 bases, with 10 bases between them. This TCR was sampled from a human donor with chronic lymphocytic leukemia. Sequences were derived from PBMCs, sampled at disease progression, from a patient treated with ibrutinib. The V and J genes are TRBV7-4 and TRBJ2-1; D not certain. CDR3 loop: CASSSLRLNEQFF. The DNA for the CDR3 is TGTGCCAGCAGCTCCCTCCGTCTCAATGAGCAGTTCTTC.